Reported below is one TCR beta chain. This clone has only a few counts. This clone's antigen is unknown. There are no base qualities to consult, and no much larger clone falls within one base. The data derive from a study of lymphopenia after photon versus proton radiotherapy (dated by TCRdb to about 2019). Regarding the complete study: Photon and proton radiation therapy were compared by the study for their immunological effects in patients with gastrointestinal tumors who developed high-grade lymphopenia. The 15 to 25 patients in the cohort had gastrointestinal tumors, were treated with either photon or proton therapy, and subsequently developed lymphopenia. The goal of the study was to characterize the differences between the two radiation modalities in how they affect the immune system.

The library was built by means of the immunoSEQ multiplex PCR assay. Deep sequencing of rearranged TCR beta loci, alongside multiparametric flow cytometry, was used to profile T cell repertoires. Drawn from immuneACCESS, this table holds only the in-frame rearrangements with V and J called that TCRdb kept. Clones are partly lost; checked studies trace under half to an unresolved V gene and leave the rest unexplained. The sample table shows 39,000 or so clones, and 90% to 95% are seen once. The top ten hold around 15% of the sample. Ends trimmed: V by 2 bases, J by 2 bases; bases unmatched to a gene: 14. From the cysteine up to the phenylalanine, the CDR3 has a length of 19 residues. Solely the CDR3 DNA is kept, with 57 bases framed from the first base. Looking up the germline V gene yields CDR1 SGHVS and CDR2 FNYEAQ. General study outcomes and caveats: After the lymphocyte count nadir, repertoires from photon-treated patients showed oligoclonal expansion, particularly of CD8+ Temra cells, and this expansion drove the decline in diversity. During treatment, patients who received proton therapy stayed relatively stable, whereas patients who received photon therapy lost naive T cells and TCR diversity and gained effector/memory populations. The authors looked at the survival association only in patients who died, and they framed better survival with proton therapy as a possibility rather than a demonstrated result. Across the cohort, among patients who died, a greater drop in TCR diversity after the nadir was inversely correlated with overall survival time.

The source is a man in his 60s with cholangiocarcinoma. The chain couples TRBV7-6 to TRBJ1-4; 7 bases in between match TRBD1. Sequences were derived from peripheral blood, sampled from a patient treated with photon-based radiotherapy. Here is the DNA: TGTGCCAGCAGCTTAAAGGGGAATCGACAGGGCTGGACTAATGAAAAACTGTTTTTT. It is translated as CASSLKGNRQGWTNEKLFF.